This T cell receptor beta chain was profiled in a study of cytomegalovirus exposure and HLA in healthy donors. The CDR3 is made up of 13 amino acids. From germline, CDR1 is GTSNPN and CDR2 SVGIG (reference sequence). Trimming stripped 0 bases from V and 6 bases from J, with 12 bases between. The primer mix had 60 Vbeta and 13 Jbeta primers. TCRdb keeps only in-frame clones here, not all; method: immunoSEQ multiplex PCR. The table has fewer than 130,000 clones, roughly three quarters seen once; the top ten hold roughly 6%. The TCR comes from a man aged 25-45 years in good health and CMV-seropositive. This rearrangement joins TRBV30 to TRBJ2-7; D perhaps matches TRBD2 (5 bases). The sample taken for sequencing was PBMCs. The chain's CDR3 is CAWSVGPGSEQYF. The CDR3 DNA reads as TGTGCCTGGAGTGTAGGGCCGGGATCCGAGCAGTACTTC.